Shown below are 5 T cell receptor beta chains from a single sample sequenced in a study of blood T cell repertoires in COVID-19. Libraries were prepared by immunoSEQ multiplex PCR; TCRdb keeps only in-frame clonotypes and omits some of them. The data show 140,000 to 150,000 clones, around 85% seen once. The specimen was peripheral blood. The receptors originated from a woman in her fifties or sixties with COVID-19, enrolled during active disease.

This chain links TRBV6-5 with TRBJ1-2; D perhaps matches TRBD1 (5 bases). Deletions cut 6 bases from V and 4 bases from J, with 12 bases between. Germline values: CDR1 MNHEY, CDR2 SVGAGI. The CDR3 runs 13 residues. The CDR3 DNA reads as TGTGCCAGCAGGTTACAGGAGTCCTATGGCTACACCTTC. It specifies CASRLQESYGYTF.

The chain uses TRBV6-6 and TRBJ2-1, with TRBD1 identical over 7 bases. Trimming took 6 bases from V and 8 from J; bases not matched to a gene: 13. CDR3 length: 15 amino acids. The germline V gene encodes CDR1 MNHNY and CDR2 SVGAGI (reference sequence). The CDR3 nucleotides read TGTGCCAGCAGCCCAGGGACAGACCGTTGGGATGAGCAGTTCTTC. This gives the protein CASSPGTDRWDEQFF.

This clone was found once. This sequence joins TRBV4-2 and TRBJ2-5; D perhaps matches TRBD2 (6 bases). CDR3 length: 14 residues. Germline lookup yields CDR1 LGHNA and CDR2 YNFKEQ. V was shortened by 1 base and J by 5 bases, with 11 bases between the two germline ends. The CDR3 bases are TGTGCCAGCAGCCAAGGACCGGGGGTGGAGACCCAGTACTTC. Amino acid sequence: CASSQGPGVETQYF.

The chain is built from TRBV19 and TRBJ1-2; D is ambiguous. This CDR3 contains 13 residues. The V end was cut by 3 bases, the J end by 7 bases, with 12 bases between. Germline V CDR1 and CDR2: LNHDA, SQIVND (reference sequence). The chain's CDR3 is CASSITALRGYTF. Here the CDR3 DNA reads TGTGCCAGTAGTATTACAGCATTACGTGGCTACACCTTC.

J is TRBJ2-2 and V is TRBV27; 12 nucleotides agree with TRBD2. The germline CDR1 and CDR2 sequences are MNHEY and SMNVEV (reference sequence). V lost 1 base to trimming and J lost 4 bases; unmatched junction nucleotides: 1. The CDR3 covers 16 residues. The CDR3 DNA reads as TGTGCCAGCAGTTTATTGGGACTAGCGGGCACCGGGGAGCTGTTTTTT. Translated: CASSLLGLAGTGELFF.